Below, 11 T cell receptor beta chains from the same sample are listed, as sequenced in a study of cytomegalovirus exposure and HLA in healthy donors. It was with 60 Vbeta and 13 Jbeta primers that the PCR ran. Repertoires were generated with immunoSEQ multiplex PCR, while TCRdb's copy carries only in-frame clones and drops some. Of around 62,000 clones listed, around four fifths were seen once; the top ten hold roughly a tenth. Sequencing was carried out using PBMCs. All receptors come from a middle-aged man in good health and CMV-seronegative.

The CDR3 sequence: CASSAGTSGTNEQFF. The CDR3 DNA follows: TGTGCCAGCAGCGCCGGGACTAGCGGGACCAATGAGCAGTTCTTC. This chain links TRBV7-9 with TRBJ2-1; 13 nucleotides match TRBD2. J gave up 6 bases and V 5 bases, and 4 bases lay outside the gene matches. Per the germline V gene, CDR1 is SEHNR and CDR2 is FQNEAQ (reference sequence). CDR3 length equals 15 residues.

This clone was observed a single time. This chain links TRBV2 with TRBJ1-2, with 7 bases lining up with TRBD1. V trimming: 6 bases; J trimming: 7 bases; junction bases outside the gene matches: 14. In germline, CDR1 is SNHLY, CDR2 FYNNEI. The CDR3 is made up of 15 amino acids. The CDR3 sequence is CASRSTYRGDPGYTF. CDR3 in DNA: TGTGCCAGCAGATCCACCTACAGGGGTGATCCTGGCTACACCTTC. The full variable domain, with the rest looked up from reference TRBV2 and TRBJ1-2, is EPEVTQTPSHQVTQMGQEVILRCVPISNHLYFYWYRQILGQKVEFLVSFYNNEISEKSEIFDDQFSVERPDGSNFTLKIRSTKLEDSAMYFCASRSTYRGDPGYTFGSGTRLTVV.

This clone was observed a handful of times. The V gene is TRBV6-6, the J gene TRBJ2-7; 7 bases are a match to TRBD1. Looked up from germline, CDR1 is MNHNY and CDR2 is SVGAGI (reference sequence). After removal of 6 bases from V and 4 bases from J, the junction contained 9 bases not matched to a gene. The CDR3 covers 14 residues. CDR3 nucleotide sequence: TGTGCCAGCAGCAGACCGGGACAGAATTACGAGCAGTACTTC. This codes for CASSRPGQNYEQYF.

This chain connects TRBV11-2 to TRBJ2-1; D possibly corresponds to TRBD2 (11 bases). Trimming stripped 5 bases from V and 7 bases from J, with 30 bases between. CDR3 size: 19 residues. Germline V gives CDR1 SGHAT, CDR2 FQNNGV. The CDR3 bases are TGTGCCAGCAGCAAGGACAGGGGGTTAACTAGCGGGAGTAAAAATGAGCAGTTCTTC. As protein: CASSKDRGLTSGSKNEQFF.

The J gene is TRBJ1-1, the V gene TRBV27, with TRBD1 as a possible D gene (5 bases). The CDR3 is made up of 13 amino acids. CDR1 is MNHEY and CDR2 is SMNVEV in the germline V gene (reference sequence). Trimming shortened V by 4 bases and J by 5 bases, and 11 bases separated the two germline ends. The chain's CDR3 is CASSYAGGTEAFF. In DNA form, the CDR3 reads TGTGCCAGCAGTTACGCGGGGGGAACTGAAGCTTTCTTT.

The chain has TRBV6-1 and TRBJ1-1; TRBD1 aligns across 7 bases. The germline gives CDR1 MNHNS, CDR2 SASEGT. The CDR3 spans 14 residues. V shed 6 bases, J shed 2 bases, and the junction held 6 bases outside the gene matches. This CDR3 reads CASSWTGPNTEAFF. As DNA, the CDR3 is TGTGCCAGCAGCTGGACAGGACCAAACACTGAAGCTTTCTTT.

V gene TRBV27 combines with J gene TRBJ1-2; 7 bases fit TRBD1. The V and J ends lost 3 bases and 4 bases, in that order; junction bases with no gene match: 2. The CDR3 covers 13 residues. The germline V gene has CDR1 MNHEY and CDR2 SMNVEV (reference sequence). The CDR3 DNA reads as TGTGCCAGCAGTTTGGACAGGAGCTATGGCTACACCTTC. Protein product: CASSLDRSYGYTF.

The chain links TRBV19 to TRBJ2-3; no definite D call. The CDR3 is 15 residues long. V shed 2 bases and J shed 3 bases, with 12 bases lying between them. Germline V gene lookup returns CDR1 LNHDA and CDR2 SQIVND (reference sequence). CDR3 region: CASSIINSKTDTQYF. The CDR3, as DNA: TGTGCCAGTAGTATAATTAACTCCAAGACAGATACGCAGTATTTT.

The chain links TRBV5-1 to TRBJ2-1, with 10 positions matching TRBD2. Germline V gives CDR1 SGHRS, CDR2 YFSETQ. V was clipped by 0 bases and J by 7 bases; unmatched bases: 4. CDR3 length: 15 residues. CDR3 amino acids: CASSLGLAGPNEQFF. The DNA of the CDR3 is TGCGCCAGCAGCTTGGGACTAGCGGGTCCAAATGAGCAGTTCTTC.

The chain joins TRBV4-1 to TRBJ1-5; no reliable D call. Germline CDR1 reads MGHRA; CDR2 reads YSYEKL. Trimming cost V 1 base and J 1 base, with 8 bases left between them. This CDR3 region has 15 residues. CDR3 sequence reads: CASSQGYGSNQPQHF. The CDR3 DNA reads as TGCGCCAGCAGCCAAGGATACGGGAGCAATCAGCCCCAGCATTTT.

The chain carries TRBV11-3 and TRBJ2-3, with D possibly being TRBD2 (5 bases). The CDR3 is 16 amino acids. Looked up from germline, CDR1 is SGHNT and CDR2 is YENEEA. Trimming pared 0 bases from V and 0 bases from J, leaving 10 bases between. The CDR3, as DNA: TGTGCCAGCAGCTTAGATCTTAGGACTAGCACAGATACGCAGTATTTT. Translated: CASSLDLRTSTDTQYF. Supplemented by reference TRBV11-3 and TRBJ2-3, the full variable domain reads EAGVVQSPRYKIIEKKQPVAFWCNPISGHNTLYWYLQNLGQGPELLIRYENEEAVDDSQLPKDRFSAERLKGVDSTLKIQPAELGDSAVYLCASSLDLRTSTDTQYFGPGTRLTVL.